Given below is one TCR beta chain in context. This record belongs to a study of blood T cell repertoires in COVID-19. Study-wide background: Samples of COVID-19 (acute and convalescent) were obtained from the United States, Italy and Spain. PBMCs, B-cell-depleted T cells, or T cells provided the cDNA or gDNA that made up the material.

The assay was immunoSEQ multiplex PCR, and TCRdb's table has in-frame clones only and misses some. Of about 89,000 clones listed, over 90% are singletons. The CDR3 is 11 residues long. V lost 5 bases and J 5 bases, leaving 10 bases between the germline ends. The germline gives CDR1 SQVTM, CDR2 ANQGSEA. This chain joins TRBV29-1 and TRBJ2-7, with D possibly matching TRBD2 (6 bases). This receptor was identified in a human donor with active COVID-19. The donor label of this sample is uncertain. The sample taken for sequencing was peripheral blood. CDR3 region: CSVSRGNEQYF. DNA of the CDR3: TGCAGCGTTTCCCGGGGGAACGAGCAGTACTTC.